The clone carrying this T cell receptor beta chain has a count of ten or more. Its specificity is not known. The data originate from a study of T cells in Graves' hyperthyroidism and ophthalmopathy. Broader study findings: Stable hyperthyroidism was told apart from ophthalmopathy by a model built on 13 V-J features.

Disease duration under 2 months; hyperthyroidism patients were aged 18 to 65. Not enrolled were patients with uncontrolled infection, other autoimmune disease, pregnancy or lactation. Researchers amplified the TCR beta CDR3 regions from RNA transcripts. A first-round RT-PCR of the TCR CDR3 used the HTBI primer set. Each CDR3 protein is one row after TCRdb ran MiXCR on the multiplex PCR reads. Here the sample spans roughly 710,000 distinct CDR3 sequences, over 35% being singletons. The germline V gene encodes CDR1 SGHRS and CDR2 YFSETQ. Trimming took 4 bases from V and 9 from J; bases not matched to a gene: 9. The CDR3 extends over 16 amino acids.

The source material was blood. This sequence joins TRBV5-1 and TRBJ1-6, with 11 bases identical to TRBD1. This TCR was recovered from a woman in her forties with Graves' hyperthyroidism. The DNA of the CDR3 is TGCGCCAGCAGCCCGGGGACAGGGGGTAGGGCTTCACCCCTCCACTTT. Protein sequence: CASSPGTGGRASPLHF.